The entry below gives a single T cell receptor (beta chain) sequence along with its context. Antigen unknown. This sample is drawn from a study of blood T cells in healthy people across ages. Together with a sample-barcoded 5' primer, a J-beta primer mix was included in a second PCR lasting roughly 6 to 12 cycles. A single record per CDR3 protein comes from TCRdb applying MiXCR to the 5' RACE reads. The data show 700,000 to 900,000 distinct CDR3 sequences, with about 55% seen just once and approximately 40% held by the top ten. General study results and limits: Because sorting was not performed, PBMCs prevented conclusive naive versus antigen-experienced comparison. A roughly linear age-dependent decrease characterized TCR beta diversity per million T cells. One million T cells yielded diversity estimates that were considered underestimates. Naive T cell percentage and TCR beta diversity correlated strongly.

The sequenced sample consisted of blood. The sequence derives from a man aged 80 or over in good health.

In DNA, the CDR3 is TGTGCCAGCAGCCAAGATCTACGGAGTGTTGGTTCCCCCTACGAGCAGTACTTC. This codes for CASSQDLRSVGSPYEQYF. The chain is built from TRBV4-2 and TRBJ2-7; D remains unclear. Germline V gene lookup returns CDR1 LGHNA and CDR2 YNFKEQ. This CDR3 contains 18 residues. Trimming shortened V by 0 bases and J by 2 bases, and 20 bases separated the two germline ends.